The TCR beta chain under discussion was sequenced for a study of graft-versus-host responses after intestinal transplantation. Study details: Each of the recipients got a multivisceral, liver-intestinal, or isolated intestinal transplant. Every one of the recipients received anti-thymocyte globulin induction and afterwards took tacrolimus and steroids for roughly 3 years. Study findings and constraints: Allografts from individuals with graft-donor T cell macrochimerism displayed high graft-versus-host to host-versus-graft clonal ratios.

Germline assignment: CDR1 MDHEN and CDR2 SYDVKM. J was trimmed by 6 bases and V by 11 bases; bases with no gene match: 7. This CDR3 region has 11 residues. The method was immunoSEQ multiplex PCR; TCRdb's version includes in-frame clones alone and lacks a portion of them. The table has tens of thousands of clones, about four fifths seen once. To note about this clone: Its target is unknown.

The receptor was isolated from a human donor who received an intestinal transplant. Sequencing used unstimulated CD8+ T cells sorted from spleen or lymph node cells, obtained before intestinal transplant. This rearrangement joins TRBV28 to TRBJ2-7; 7 bases agree with TRBD1. The CDR3 DNA follows: TGTGCCGCTAGGACAGGTTCCGAGCAGTACTTC. Protein product: CAARTGSEQYF. Supplemented by reference TRBV28 and TRBJ2-7, the full variable domain reads DVKVTQSSRYLVKRTGEKVFLECVQDMDHENMFWYRQDPGLGLRLIYFSYDVKMKEKGDIPEGYSVSREKKERFSLILESASTNQTSMYLCAARTGSEQYFGPGTRLTVT.